This passage covers 21 T cell receptor beta chains from one sample sequenced in a study of T-cell reconstitution after alpha-beta-depleted transplantation in children listed by TCRdb under 2016. The library was built by means of PCR. The sequencer was an Illumina HiSeq 2500. TCR library preparation used molecular barcoding, with unique molecular identifiers applied to normalize quantification of the TCRbeta repertoire. TCRdb itself trimmed the public reads at Q25 with fastp, ran MiXCR and retained productive beta chains. Rows merge per CDR3 protein into single entries with the most common DNA and genes. This sample is represented by about 110,000 distinct CDR3 sequences; approximately 6% of them were singletons. Roughly 24% of the sample rests with the top ten. The treatment or condition label on this specimen signifies: allogeneic hematopoietic cell transplantation with graft depleted of TCRalphabeta T cells and CD19 B cells.

The sequencing here drew on PBMCs, mostly from graft donor cells, taken 360 days after TCRalphabeta/CD19-depleted stem cell transplant. Receptors were obtained from a male patient aged 2-10 years who had a stem cell transplant for acute lymphoblastic leukemia, so the T cells may come from the graft donor.

This clonotype was seen repeatedly, ten times or more. V gene TRBV20-1 combines with J gene TRBJ2-4, with 7 positions matching TRBD2. With V trimmed by 5 bases and J by 6 bases, 7 bases remained unmatched. The CDR3 length is 13 residues. CDR1 is DFQATT and CDR2 is SNEGSKA in the germline V gene (reference sequence). The CDR3 bases are TGCAGTGCTCAATGGGGGGGGAGAAACATTCAGTACTTC. The encoded protein is CSAQWGGRNIQYF.

Ten or more counts support this clonotype. This chain links TRBV2 with TRBJ2-7, with a weak D call TRBD2 (5 bases). V was trimmed by 6 bases and J by 0 bases, leaving 15 bases between them. Germline V gene lookup returns CDR1 SNHLY and CDR2 FYNNEI. The length of the CDR3 is 15 residues. In DNA, the CDR3 is TGTGCCAGCAGGGGAAACGGGGAGACCTCCTACGAGCAGTACTTC. Translating it yields CASRGNGETSYEQYF.

This clonotype came up many times. The chain is built from TRBV6-2 or TRBV6-3 and TRBJ2-1; D gene unclear. This CDR3 contains 16 residues. Trimming pared 0 bases from V and 0 bases from J, leaving 9 bases between. Germline V gene sequence: CDR1 MNHEY, CDR2 SVGEGT. The CDR3 coding sequence is TGTGCCAGCAGTTACTCGGGCTGGAGCTCCTACAATGAGCAGTTCTTC. Translated: CASSYSGWSSYNEQFF.

This clonotype was detected many times. The rearrangement links TRBV9 to TRBJ2-1; the match to TRBD1 covers 8 bases. The CDR3 length is 15 residues. The V segment lost 0 bases and the J segment 5 bases; nucleotides outside the gene matches: 4. The V gene's germline CDR1 is SGDLS and CDR2 YYNGEE. The CDR3 spells CASSVAGGANNEQFF. The CDR3 DNA follows: TGTGCCAGCAGCGTAGCAGGGGGCGCGAACAATGAGCAGTTCTTC.

This clonotype was observed at least ten times. The chain recombines TRBV12-3 or TRBV12-4 with TRBJ1-1; D is uncertain. Trimming took off 3 bases at V and 8 bases at J, with 16 bases between the two ends. The CDR3 has 14 residues. The CDR3 region has the DNA TGTGCCAGCAGTTTCTCAGGTGTTAACGGAGAAGCTTTCTTT. Amino acids: CASSFSGVNGEAFF.

Details on this clonotype: A read error is possible here, since a much larger clone lies one base away. The CDR3 DNA sequence: TGTGCCAGCAGCGAAGGAAATTTGAAGACCCGGTACTTC. This gives the protein CASSEGNLKTRYF. V and J are TRBV9 and TRBJ2-5; D gene unclear. Looked up from germline, CDR1 is SGDLS and CDR2 is YYNGEE. CDR3 size: 13 residues.

This clonotype appeared a few times. The chain couples TRBV7-8 to TRBJ2-5, with 7 bases aligning to TRBD1. Per the germline V gene, CDR1 is SGHVS and CDR2 is FQNEAQ. Losses at the gene ends were 1 base for V and 1 base for J; bases not matched to a gene: 3. The length of the CDR3 is 15 residues. The CDR3 spells CASSLDTGAQETQYF. CDR3 nucleotides: TGTGCCAGCAGCTTAGACACAGGGGCCCAAGAGACCCAGTACTTC.

The rearrangement uses TRBV9 and TRBJ1-1, with D perhaps TRBD1 (5 bases). This CDR3 has 15 amino acids. The V end lost 4 bases, the J end lost 3 bases, and 16 bases lay between the germline ends. The germline CDR1 and CDR2 sequences are SGDLS and YYNGEE. The CDR3 sequence is CASSSRRGGDTEAFF. CDR3 nucleotide sequence: TGTGCCAGCAGCTCCCGGCGGGGGGGGGACACTGAAGCTTTCTTT.

This clonotype was detected many times. The chain has TRBV2 and TRBJ1-2, with D unresolved. The CDR3 spans 10 residues. Germline V CDR1 and CDR2: SNHLY, FYNNEI. The DNA for the CDR3 is TGTGCGAAGCGGGGTTATGGCTACACCTTC. Protein product: CAKRGYGYTF.

This clonotype was observed at least ten times. The chain uses TRBV27 and TRBJ1-3, with D possibly TRBD1 on 6 matching bases. CDR1 and CDR2 (germline): MNHEY, SMNVEV (reference sequence). V lost 4 bases and J lost 2, with 9 bases in between. This CDR3 has 14 residues. The CDR3 loop reads CASSSAGAGNTIYF. In DNA, the CDR3 is TGTGCCAGCAGTTCGGCAGGGGCTGGAAACACCATATATTTT.

This clonotype has just a few counts. The chain couples TRBV18 to TRBJ1-5; D not certain. The V gene's germline CDR1 is KGHSH and CDR2 LQKENI. Trimming left V 6 bases short and J 6 bases short, with 12 bases between. The CDR3 covers 13 residues. In nucleotides, the CDR3 is TGTGCCAGCTCCCTCGAGAGAGGTCAGCCCCAGCATTTT. Residues: CASSLERGQPQHF.

This clonotype was seen a few times. The rearrangement links TRBV7-9 to TRBJ2-3; weak D call: TRBD1 (6 bases). Germline V gives CDR1 SEHNR, CDR2 FQNEAQ (reference sequence). The ends were cut back, 4 bases at V and 3 bases at J, with 20 bases in the middle. The CDR3 totals 17 residues. The CDR3 sequence: CASSSRTAPLRTDTQYF. Here the CDR3 DNA reads TGTGCCAGCAGCTCCAGGACAGCCCCCCTAAGAACAGATACGCAGTATTTT.

This clonotype was recorded many times. The gene calls are TRBV4-3 and TRBJ2-4, with D possibly TRBD2 on 5 matching bases. There are 17 residues in the CDR3. The ends were cut back, 0 bases at V and 1 base at J, with 13 bases in the middle. The germline gives CDR1 LGHNA, CDR2 YSLEER. The DNA of the CDR3 is TGCGCCAGCAGCCAAGAAATCAGGAGGCTCGCCAAAAACATTCAGTACTTC. It codes for CASSQEIRRLAKNIQYF.

This clonotype was observed at least ten times. This chain uses TRBV3-1 with TRBJ1-5; 7 nucleotides match TRBD1. The CDR3 runs to 14 residues. V dropped 1 base and J dropped 5; count of bases not matched to a gene: 2. Germline loops: CDR1 LGHDT, CDR2 YNNKEL (reference sequence). CDR3 amino acids: CASSQAGGDQPQHF. The CDR3 region has the DNA TGTGCCAGCAGCCAAGCAGGGGGTGATCAGCCCCAGCATTTT.

This clonotype was recorded at least ten times. The genes are TRBV4-3 and TRBJ1-2; D is possibly TRBD1 (6 bases). Germline-derived CDR1 and CDR2 are LGHNA and YSLEER. The germline V and J ends were trimmed by 0 bases and 9 bases, with 20 bases remaining between them. The CDR3 is made up of 16 amino acids. The CDR3 sequence: CASSQDWSRGVGSYTF. In DNA, the CDR3 is TGCGCCAGCAGCCAAGATTGGTCCAGGGGCGTCGGGAGCTACACCTTC.

This clonotype was detected many times. The chain couples TRBV15 to TRBJ2-4; D gene ambiguous. Trimming stripped 6 bases from V and 0 bases from J, with 15 bases between. This CDR3 is 16 amino acids long. Germline V CDR1 and CDR2: LNHNV, YYDKDF (reference sequence). For the CDR3, the DNA is TGTGCCACCAGTCCTACCCCACCCAGAGCCAAAAACATTCAGTACTTC. Its translation: CATSPTPPRAKNIQYF.

This clonotype was detected a few times. The rearrangement uses TRBV28 and TRBJ2-5; D call uncertain. Trimming took 0 bases from V and 2 from J, leaving 7 bases between them. From germline, CDR1 is MDHEN and CDR2 SYDVKM. The CDR3 loop spans 14 amino acids. CDR3 DNA: TGTGCCAGCAGTTTATGGGACGGTCAAGAGACCCAGTACTTC. Translation: CASSLWDGQETQYF.

The gene calls are TRBV5-6 and TRBJ1-5; D unresolved. CDR3 length: 12 residues. Per the germline V gene, CDR1 is SGHDT and CDR2 is YYEEEE. Trimming took off 1 base at V and 6 bases at J, with 5 bases between the two ends. In nucleotides, the CDR3 is TGTGCCAGCAGCTTGAGTTCTCAGCCCCAGCATTTT. Translating it yields CASSLSSQPQHF.

Ten or more counts support this clonotype. The chain uses TRBV6-2 or TRBV6-3 and TRBJ2-3; D gene uncertain. CDR1 MNHEY and CDR2 SVGEGT come from the germline V gene. V shed 8 bases and J shed 3 bases, with 18 bases lying between them. The CDR3 runs 15 residues. The CDR3 protein is CASRSLLIWTDTQYF. CDR3 bases: TGTGCCAGCCGCTCATTATTAATTTGGACAGATACGCAGTATTTT.

This clonotype was picked up a small number of times. CDR3 sequence: CASSLSGAHQPQHF. In nucleotides, the CDR3 is TGTGCCAGCAGTCTCTCAGGGGCACATCAGCCCCAGCATTTT. The chain carries TRBV27 and TRBJ1-5; the D gene is possibly TRBD1 (6 bases). Germline CDR1 MNHEY, CDR2 SMNVEV (reference sequence). The CDR3 spans 14 residues. V lost 5 bases to trimming and J lost 5 bases, with 13 bases between them.

The chain carries TRBV6-2 or TRBV6-3 and TRBJ2-7; D possibly corresponds to TRBD1 (6 bases). V was clipped by 0 bases and J by 2 bases, with 14 bases between them. This CDR3 is built from 16 residues. The germline gives CDR1 MNHEY, CDR2 SVGEGT. The CDR3 loop is CASSYSRQGYTYEQYF. The CDR3 DNA reads as TGTGCCAGCAGTTACTCGCGCCAGGGGTATACCTACGAGCAGTACTTC.